The following is a TCR beta chain sequence with its context. Other DNA sequences within the sample encode an identical CDR3. Method: immunoSEQ multiplex PCR; TCRdb's copy keeps in-frame clones and lacks some. The profile shows about 180,000 clones, around 90% of them singletons. This sample is drawn from a study of control samples from healthy donors and cancer patients. Input material: blood. The clonotype originates from a man aged 30 to 39 in good health.

CDR3 DNA: TGTGCCAGCAGCGCGAGGACAGGGACCTATGGCTACACCTTC. As protein: CASSARTGTYGYTF. V and J are TRBV7-2 and TRBJ1-2, with TRBD1 matching 8 bases. V was pared by 5 bases and J by 4 bases, with 6 bases of the junction left unmatched. Germline CDR1 reads SGHTA; CDR2 reads FQGNSA. The CDR3 is 14 residues long.